This T cell receptor (beta chain) was retrieved from a study of blood T cell repertoires in COVID-19. Overall study: From T cells, B-cell-depleted T cells, or PBMCs came the material, which was cDNA or gDNA.

Authors' processing steps: Estimated nucleated cell counts came from reference gene primer amplification. The repertoire was sequenced with immunoSEQ multiplex PCR; TCRdb's copy has only in-frame clones and lacks some. The DNA gave D and trimming, while V, J and clone size come from that table. The sample comprises about 180,000 clones, roughly four fifths of which are singletons, and under 10% rests with the top ten. The Seattle patients joined while their infection was active and were tracked longitudinally afterward. V was pared by 2 bases and J by 3 bases, with 3 bases of the junction left unmatched. Germline CDR1 MNHEY, CDR2 SVGEGT. The CDR3 has 15 amino acids.

V and J are TRBV6-2 or TRBV6-3 and TRBJ2-3; TRBD1 matches at 9 bases. This TCR derives from a woman aged 70-85 years with COVID-19, enrolled during active disease. Sequencing input: peripheral blood. CDR3: CASSYLGTGTDTQYF. CDR3 coding DNA: TGTGCCAGCAGTTACCTTGGGACAGGGACAGATACGCAGTATTTT.